This is a list of T cell receptor beta chains from one sample in a study of blood T cell repertoires in COVID-19. The data were produced by immunoSEQ multiplex PCR, yet TCRdb's version contains in-frame clones alone and is incomplete. Among about 200,000 clones listed, around 81% were seen once. Sequencing was done on a sample of peripheral blood. Receptor source: a woman between 65 and 79 years old with acute or convalescent COVID-19. CDR3s leave out the opening cysteine and the closing phenylalanine or tryptophan. Fields, in order: J gene, V gene, CDR3 protein.

TRBJ2-2 | TRBV6-5 | ASSSQGAGVGELF
TRBJ1-5 | TRBV19 | ASSSAVRPQH
TRBJ2-5 | TRBV10-2 | ASSEPAGGETQY
TRBJ2-7 | TRBV18 | ASSPYGAGGYEQY
TRBJ2-1 | TRBV7-9 | ASSNYLGTGEREQF
TRBJ2-1 | TRBV5-1 | ASTPSGYNEQF
TRBJ2-1 | TRBV7-2 | ASSRQLSSYNEQF
TRBJ1-4 | TRBV5-5 | ASSFDRREKLF
TRBJ1-3 | TRBV5-1 | ASSPGGTGASFSGNTIY
TRBJ1-1 | TRBV2 | ASLRMNTEAF
TRBJ2-1 | TRBV18 | ASSPPRGDNEQF
TRBJ2-7 | TRBV3-1/TRBV3-2 | ASSQLPRGPYEQY
TRBJ2-5 | TRBV9 | ASSLTLGRQETQY
TRBJ2-7 | TRBV7-2 | ASSRGLAGDEQY
TRBJ2-1 | TRBV15 | ATSRDNRRGMDNEQF
TRBJ2-7 | TRBV10-3 | ATTRGTGAYEQY
TRBJ1-6 | TRBV5-1 | ASSTGDNNSPLH
TRBJ1-1 | TRBV19 | ASSMKGLTEAF
TRBJ2-3 | TRBV3-1/TRBV3-2 | ASSQDAIAGGMDTQY
TRBJ2-3 | TRBV11-2 | ASSPGTSADTQY
TRBJ2-7 | TRBV5-1 | ASSLNTGQGRPYEQY
TRBJ2-6 | TRBV4-3 | ASSQDLERGGSGANVLT
TRBJ1-5 | TRBV23-1 | ASSRFFLTGTGRNQPQH
TRBJ1-2 | TRBV5-4 | ASSLDSYGYT
TRBJ2-2 | TRBV18 | ASSPDHSGGTGELF
TRBJ2-1 | TRBV10-3 | AISRQVRSNEQF
TRBJ2-3 | TRBV27 | ASSRQKAGSADTQY
TRBJ1-3 | TRBV6-5 | ASGRTGGGNTIY
TRBJ2-7 | TRBV6-5 | ATQPGDTYEQY
TRBJ1-6 | TRBV4-2 | ASSQGEGSSYNSPLH
TRBJ2-6 | TRBV9 | ASSLLSGANVLT
TRBJ1-2 | TRBV27 | ASSFTAGNYGYT
TRBJ2-2 | TRBV9 | ASSVALTGELF
TRBJ2-1 | TRBV5-4 | ASSLVSAGGRGNEQF
TRBJ2-7 | TRBV7-2 | ASSSTGLAGNYEQY
TRBJ2-1 | TRBV7-9 | ASSLYRGNNEQF
TRBJ2-5 | TRBV6-1 | ASKMTSLETQY
TRBJ2-7 | TRBV18 | ASSLTAGTVTYEQY
TRBJ1-6 | TRBV25-1 | ASSGLGTLLTSPLH
TRBJ1-3 | TRBV14 | ASSQARNTIY
TRBJ2-7 | TRBV7-2 | ASSPYRGTYEQY
TRBJ1-4 | TRBV7-9 | ASSPKDRTATNEKLF